The 14 T cell receptor beta chains given below trace back to one sample, sequenced in a study of cytomegalovirus exposure and HLA in healthy donors. The primer mix had 60 Vbeta and 13 Jbeta primers. Sequencing was performed with immunoSEQ multiplex PCR; in TCRdb, only in-frame clones are kept and a portion is missing. The table lists approximately 130,000 clones, 70% to 80% of them singletons. Sequencing was carried out using PBMCs. These receptors were collected from a woman between 45 and 65 years old in good health and CMV-seronegative.

The chain employs TRBV7-9 and TRBJ2-1; a possible D gene is TRBD2 (6 bases). The CDR3 spans 16 residues. Germline assignment: CDR1 SEHNR and CDR2 FQNEAQ (reference sequence). V lost 4 bases and J 0 bases, leaving 13 bases between the germline ends. The CDR3 loop reads CASSSGLTGSYNEQFF. CDR3 coding DNA: TGTGCCAGCAGCTCGGGACTCACCGGCTCCTACAATGAGCAGTTCTTC.

The chain has TRBV29-1 and TRBJ1-5, with a possible D match to TRBD1 (5 bases). The ends were cut back, 2 bases at V and 4 bases at J, with 21 bases in the middle. This CDR3 spans 17 amino acids. Per the germline V gene, CDR1 is SQVTM and CDR2 is ANQGSEA. Here the CDR3 reads CSVETRVGQGQNQPQHF. CDR3 nucleotide sequence: TGCAGCGTTGAAACCAGGGTAGGCCAAGGGCAAAATCAGCCCCAGCATTTT.

V usage is TRBV19 and J usage is TRBJ2-1; D is perhaps TRBD2 (5 bases). The ends were cut back, 3 bases at V and 0 bases at J, with 21 bases in the middle. This CDR3 region has 19 residues. CDR1 LNHDA and CDR2 SQIVND come from the germline V gene (reference sequence). CDR3 coding DNA: TGTGCCAGTAGTATTCGAGGGCTAGGTCTTCCGAGCTCCTACAATGAGCAGTTCTTC. Its translation: CASSIRGLGLPSSYNEQFF.

The chain is built from TRBV19 and TRBJ2-1; the match to TRBD2 covers 15 bases. The germline V gene has CDR1 LNHDA and CDR2 SQIVND (reference sequence). The length of the CDR3 is 16 residues. V trimming: 3 bases; J trimming: 5 bases; junction bases outside the gene matches: 2. The chain's CDR3 is CASSMGLAGGDNEQFF. Written as DNA, the CDR3 is TGTGCCAGTAGTATGGGACTAGCGGGAGGCGACAATGAGCAGTTCTTC.

V gene TRBV2 combines with J gene TRBJ1-1; D gene unclear. Germline V lookup: CDR1 SNHLY, CDR2 FYNNEI. V was shortened by 8 bases and J by 5 bases, with 15 bases between the two germline ends. The CDR3 loop spans 13 amino acids. CDR3 protein: CASQTGLGTEAFF. The CDR3 DNA reads TGTGCCAGCCAGACTGGTTTGGGTACTGAAGCTTTCTTT.

The V gene is TRBV28, the J gene TRBJ1-1; 8 bases map to TRBD1. The CDR3 runs to 14 residues. Germline loops: CDR1 MDHEN, CDR2 SYDVKM. Trimming at V came to 8 bases and at J to 1 base, leaving 6 bases not matched to a gene. CDR3 sequence reads: CASGDRTSNTEAFF. As DNA, the CDR3 is TGTGCCAGCGGGGACAGGACTTCGAACACTGAAGCTTTCTTT. Full variable domain (rest looked up from reference TRBV28 and TRBJ1-1): DVKVTQSSRYLVKRTGEKVFLECVQDMDHENMFWYRQDPGLGLRLIYFSYDVKMKEKGDIPEGYSVSREKKERFSLILESASTNQTSMYLCASGDRTSNTEAFFGQGTRLTVV.

V and J are TRBV9 and TRBJ1-2, with 9 bases identical to TRBD1. Germline V gives CDR1 SGDLS, CDR2 YYNGEE. This CDR3 comprises 16 residues. Germline trimming cut 3 bases from V and 2 bases from J; bases unmatched to any gene: 8. The CDR3 sequence is CASSDGTGIRNYGYTF. For the CDR3, the DNA is TGTGCCAGCAGCGACGGGACAGGGATTCGGAACTATGGCTACACCTTC.

The V gene is TRBV28, the J gene TRBJ2-7; TRBD2 might be the D (5 bases). The CDR3 sequence is 14 residues long. CDR1 is MDHEN and CDR2 is SYDVKM in the germline V gene. The V end lost 6 bases, the J end lost 5 bases, and 17 bases lay between the germline ends. CDR3 coding DNA: TGTGCCAGCAGGCAAGCCGGGGTAAAGGACGAGCAGTACTTC. Translating gives CASRQAGVKDEQYF.

This clone was detected a few times. V gene TRBV7-6 combines with J gene TRBJ1-4; D is uncertain. Trimming cost V 4 bases and J 7 bases, with 7 bases left between them. The CDR3 spans 12 residues. Germline CDR1 is SGHVS and CDR2 is FNYEAQ. CDR3 region: CASSSLGEKLFF. The CDR3 bases are TGTGCCAGCAGCTCCCTCGGTGAAAAACTGTTTTTT. Looking up the rest from reference TRBV7-6 and TRBJ1-4 gives the full variable domain: GAGVSQSPRYKVTKRGQDVALRCDPISGHVSLYWYRQALGQGPEFLTYFNYEAQQDKSGLPNDRFSAERPEGSISTLTIQRTEQRDSAMYRCASSSLGEKLFFGSGTQLSVL.

The V and J genes are TRBV4-2 and TRBJ2-7; 9 bases are shared with TRBD1. V dropped 2 bases and J dropped 2; count of bases not matched to a gene: 7. CDR1 is LGHNA and CDR2 is YNFKEQ in the germline V gene. The CDR3 runs 16 residues. CDR3 sequence: CASSQTPGQGTYEQYF. The CDR3 DNA reads as TGTGCCAGCAGCCAAACACCGGGACAGGGAACCTACGAGCAGTACTTC.

This rearrangement joins TRBV30 to TRBJ2-3; D perhaps matches TRBD2 (5 bases). With 0 bases removed from V and 5 bases from J, the gap between germline ends came to 9 bases. CDR3 length: 13 residues. CDR1 is GTSNPN and CDR2 is SVGIG in the germline V gene (reference sequence). The CDR3 loop reads CAWSVRERDTQYF. CDR3 nucleotides: TGTGCCTGGAGTGTACGGGAACGAGATACGCAGTATTTT.

The chain joins TRBV29-1 to TRBJ1-1; D is undetermined. CDR3 length: 14 amino acids. V was trimmed by 2 bases and J by 4 bases, leaving 14 bases between them. CDR1 is SQVTM, CDR2 ANQGSEA, per germline. As DNA, the CDR3 is TGCAGCGTTGAAACGGGGTCTCGCGGCACTGAAGCTTTCTTT. Its protein is CSVETGSRGTEAFF. Filled out from reference TRBV29-1 and TRBJ1-1, the complete variable domain reads SAVISQKPSRDICQRGTSLTIQCQVDSQVTMMFWYRQQPGQSLTLIATANQGSEATYESGFVIDKFPISRPNLTFSTLTVSNMSPEDSSIYLCSVETGSRGTEAFFGQGTRLTVV.

This chain uses TRBV28 with TRBJ2-7, with 8 bases lining up with TRBD2. The CDR3 runs 18 residues. The V and J ends lost 1 base and 5 bases, in that order; junction bases with no gene match: 16. Germline V gene data show CDR1 as MDHEN and CDR2 as SYDVKM. The CDR3 nucleotides are TGTGCCAGCAGTTTATATCGGCTGGGACTAGGCAAGGCCGACGAGCAGTACTTC. Translation gives CASSLYRLGLGKADEQYF.

This clone was recorded only once. The gene calls are TRBV5-5 and TRBJ2-5; D is ambiguous. The V gene's germline CDR1 is SGHKS and CDR2 YYEKEE (reference sequence). The CDR3 is 12 residues long. With 0 bases removed from V and 3 bases from J, the gap between germline ends came to 3 bases. For the CDR3, the DNA is TGTGCCAGCAGCTTGGCGGAAGAGACCCAGTACTTC. This translates into CASSLAEETQYF.